This passage covers 30 T cell receptor beta chains from one sample sequenced in a study of identical twins (dated by TCRdb to the mid-2010s). Library method: 5' RACE. Instrument on record: Illumina HiSeq 2000. TCRdb trimmed the raw reads at Q25, called clones with MiXCR and kept productive beta chains. Under each unique CDR3 protein, matching rows form one entry showing the most common genes and DNA. For this sample the table gives more than 200,000 distinct CDR3 sequences, of which around 9.6% were detected only once. The top ten constitute over 4.5% of the sample. Sequencing was carried out using memory (CD45RO+) T cells sorted from blood. What this sample's cell subset or site label stands for: CD45RO+ enriched T cells. The receptor set was obtained from a woman aged 18-29 years in good health.

This clonotype occurred a few times. This rearrangement joins TRBV15 to TRBJ2-7, with D perhaps TRBD1 (6 bases). Germline loops: CDR1 LNHNV, CDR2 YYDKDF (reference sequence). The CDR3 spans 14 residues. Trimming removed 0 bases from V and 3 bases from J, with 9 bases in between. For the CDR3, the DNA is TGTGCCACCAGCAGAGATCGCAGGGGCTACGAGCAGTACTTC. Amino acids: CATSRDRRGYEQYF.

This clonotype was seen repeatedly, ten times or more. This chain links TRBV20-1 with TRBJ1-6; TRBD1 aligns across 7 bases. Germline-derived CDR1 and CDR2 are DFQATT and SNEGSKA (reference sequence). This CDR3 contains 13 residues. The ends lost 3 bases at V and 9 bases at J; junction bases unmatched: 5. CDR3 nucleotide sequence: TGCAGTGCTAGCGGGACAGTGGGTTCACCCCTCCACTTT. The encoded protein is CSASGTVGSPLHF.

The chain carries TRBV20-1 and TRBJ2-7; tentatively, D is TRBD1 (5 bases). Per the germline V gene, CDR1 is DFQATT and CDR2 is SNEGSKA (reference sequence). The length of the CDR3 is 13 residues. V lost 3 bases to trimming and J lost 2 bases, with 11 bases between them. The CDR3 is CSARLGRAYEQYF. DNA for the CDR3: TGCAGTGCTAGGTTGGGCAGGGCCTACGAGCAGTACTTC.

This clonotype was seen more than once but under ten times. This chain joins TRBV7-8 and TRBJ2-1, with D perhaps TRBD2 (6 bases). This CDR3 contains 14 residues. Deletions cut 4 bases from V and 8 bases from J, with 15 bases between. CDR1 and CDR2 from the germline V gene are SGHVS and FQNEAQ. CDR3 protein: CASSSRDSVDEQFF. In DNA form, the CDR3 reads TGTGCCAGCAGCTCCCGGGACTCCGTCGATGAGCAGTTCTTC.

The genes are TRBV20-1 and TRBJ1-2, with 7 positions matching TRBD1. Germline V gene data show CDR1 as DFQATT and CDR2 as SNEGSKA (reference sequence). The CDR3 contains 13 residues. V lost 4 bases to trimming and J lost 4 bases; unmatched junction nucleotides: 6. CDR3 coding DNA: TGCAGTGCTACCGGACAGGTACTCTATGGCTACACCTTC. This encodes CSATGQVLYGYTF.

The J gene is TRBJ1-1, the V gene TRBV5-6; D gene unclear. CDR1 SGHDT and CDR2 YYEEEE come from the germline V gene. V was clipped by 4 bases and J by 4 bases, with 5 bases between them. The CDR3 extends over 11 amino acids. CDR3 nucleotides: TGTGCCAGCAGCAAGCTCACTGAAGCTTTCTTT. Protein: CASSKLTEAFF.

Only a few counts were recorded for this clonotype. V usage is TRBV2 and J usage is TRBJ2-1; D may match TRBD1 or TRBD2 (5 bases each). CDR1 and CDR2 (germline): SNHLY, FYNNEI. The V end lost 4 bases, the J end lost 9 bases, and 13 bases lay between the germline ends. This CDR3 is built from 13 residues. The CDR3 sequence: CASSGTGRSEQFF. The CDR3 DNA is TGTGCCAGCAGTGGGACGGGGCGCAGTGAGCAGTTCTTC.

The chain employs TRBV10-2 and TRBJ2-7; D remains ambiguous. Germline CDR1 reads WSHSY; CDR2 reads SAAADI. V shed 7 bases and J shed 4 bases, with 14 bases lying between them. This CDR3 has 13 residues. DNA for the CDR3: TGCGCCAGCACCACGCTCCGGGCGTACGAGCAGTACTTC. The encoded protein is CASTTLRAYEQYF.

The J gene is TRBJ2-2, the V gene TRBV20-1; 11 bases are a match to TRBD2. V gave up 1 base and J gave up 1 base; unmatched junction bases: 2. The CDR3 covers 16 residues. Looked up from germline, CDR1 is DFQATT and CDR2 is SNEGSKA (reference sequence). CDR3 protein: CSARVGTSGNTGELFF. The CDR3 DNA follows: TGCAGTGCTAGAGTGGGGACTAGCGGGAACACCGGGGAGCTGTTTTTT.

This clonotype was detected only a few times. The chain carries TRBV19 and TRBJ1-1, with D tentatively TRBD1 (5 bases). V was cut by 7 bases and J by 0 bases, with 9 bases left in between. The CDR3 has 13 amino acids. Germline lookup yields CDR1 LNHDA and CDR2 SQIVND (reference sequence). The CDR3 nucleotides read TGTGCCAGTATGGACAATTTGAACACTGAAGCTTTCTTT. This encodes CASMDNLNTEAFF.

The chain combines TRBV12-5 with TRBJ1-1; D is perhaps TRBD1 (6 bases). Trimming cost V 2 bases and J 3 bases, with 10 bases left between them. From germline, CDR1 is LGHNT and CDR2 FRNRAP. The CDR3 is 14 amino acids. The CDR3 DNA reads TGTGCTAGTGGTTTGTGGGGGGCGGACACTGAAGCTTTCTTT. This translates into CASGLWGADTEAFF. Full variable domain (outside the CDR3, taken from reference TRBV12-5 and TRBJ1-1): DARVTQTPRHKVTEMGQEVTMRCQPILGHNTVFWYRQTMMQGLELLAYFRNRAPLDDSGMPKDRFSAEMPDATLATLKIQPSEPRDSAVYFCASGLWGADTEAFFGQGTRLTVV.

This clonotype came up a few times. The rearrangement joins TRBV4-3 to TRBJ2-3; a weak D match, TRBD2 (6 bases). The V end was cut by 4 bases, the J end by 2 bases, with 16 bases between. Germline lookup yields CDR1 LGHNA and CDR2 YSLEER. CDR3 length equals 16 residues. CDR3 DNA sequence: TGCGCCAGCAGCCCGTATGGGGGGAGGATCACAGATACGCAGTATTTT. It is translated as CASSPYGGRITDTQYF.

The V call is TRBV6-6, the J call TRBJ1-6; unclear D gene. CDR1 and CDR2 from the germline V gene are MNHNY and SVGAGI (reference sequence). V was trimmed by 5 bases and J by 15 bases, leaving 11 bases between them. This CDR3 is 11 amino acids long. In DNA, the CDR3 is TGTGCCAGCAGTGGCCGGGCTATCCTCCACTTT. Translation gives CASSGRAILHF.

V gene TRBV6-5 combines with J gene TRBJ2-3, with TRBD2 matching over 8 bases. The ends lost 6 bases at V and 2 bases at J; junction bases unmatched: 7. The CDR3 has 15 amino acids. The germline V gene has CDR1 MNHEY and CDR2 SVGAGI. The CDR3, as DNA: TGTGCCAGCAGCCTTACTAGCGGATTCACAGATACGCAGTATTTT. It translates to CASSLTSGFTDTQYF.

The chain combines TRBV6-5 with TRBJ2-7; D tentatively fits TRBD1 or TRBD2 (5 bases each). V was clipped by 2 bases and J by 1 base, with 15 bases between them. The CDR3 is 16 residues long. Looked up from germline, CDR1 is MNHEY and CDR2 is SVGAGI. The CDR3 here is CASSYRGGKWSYEQYF. CDR3 in DNA: TGTGCCAGCAGTTACCGGGGCGGAAAGTGGTCCTACGAGCAGTACTTC.

This chain uses TRBV6-2 or TRBV6-3 with TRBJ1-5, with D possibly being TRBD1 (5 bases). Germline CDR1 MNHEY, CDR2 SVGEGT. Between the trimmed V and J ends, which lost 6 bases and 1 base, there was a span of 7 bases. The CDR3 contains 13 residues. CDR3 residues: CASRQGSNQPQHF. CDR3 sequence (DNA): TGTGCCAGCAGGCAGGGAAGCAATCAGCCCCAGCATTTT.

This chain uses TRBV20-1 with TRBJ2-1, with D possibly being TRBD2 (5 bases). The CDR3 totals 15 residues. Germline V lookup: CDR1 DFQATT, CDR2 SNEGSKA (reference sequence). V was pared by 3 bases and J by 4 bases, with 16 bases between. CDR3 nucleotide sequence: TGCAGTGCTAGCCACTTGCGGGCGACGTACAATGAGCAGTTCTTC. Its protein product is CSASHLRATYNEQFF.

The V call is TRBV12-3 or TRBV12-4, the J call TRBJ2-7; D perhaps matches TRBD2 (6 bases). Trimming stripped 5 bases from V and 5 bases from J, with 19 bases between. The length of the CDR3 is 15 residues. The CDR3 reads CASSARGVIRNEQYF. The CDR3 region has the DNA TGTGCCAGCAGTGCCCGCGGGGTAATCAGAAACGAGCAGTACTTC.

The V gene is TRBV9, the J gene TRBJ1-6; 8 nucleotides match TRBD1. Germline V gene data show CDR1 as SGDLS and CDR2 as YYNGEE. The ends lost 3 bases at V and 7 bases at J; junction bases unmatched: 12. The CDR3 sequence is 17 residues long. The CDR3 region is CASSAQAQGARNSPLHF. In nucleotides, the CDR3 is TGTGCCAGCAGCGCCCAAGCTCAGGGGGCTCGAAATTCACCCCTCCACTTT.

This clonotype has more than one count but fewer than ten. The chain has TRBV7-7 and TRBJ2-5, with 9 nucleotides matching TRBD2. Trimming took 8 bases from V and 0 from J; bases not matched to a gene: 16. The CDR3 totals 18 residues. Germline CDR1 and CDR2: SSHAT and FNYEAQ (reference sequence). The CDR3 coding sequence is TGTGCCAGCGGGGTGGGTAGCGGGAGTCTCCCGTACCAAGAGACCCAGTACTTC. It encodes CASGVGSGSLPYQETQYF.

A few counts support this clonotype. The rearrangement uses TRBV10-3 and TRBJ1-1; D gene uncertain. The CDR3 has 14 residues. Germline values: CDR1 ENHRY, CDR2 SYGVKD. Trimming removed 0 bases from V and 7 bases from J, with 12 bases in between. The CDR3 bases are TGTGCCATCAGTGAGTCCGCCGACGTAGATGAAGCTTTCTTT. The encoded protein is CAISESADVDEAFF.

This clonotype occurred a few times. The chain combines TRBV7-9 with TRBJ1-2; D uncertain. Germline loops: CDR1 SEHNR, CDR2 FQNEAQ (reference sequence). V lost 1 base, J lost 7 bases, and 10 bases lay in between. The CDR3 has 13 residues. The CDR3 nucleotides are TGTGCCAGCAGCTTAGGTGGATATTCTGGCTACACCTTC. This sequence encodes CASSLGGYSGYTF. The whole variable domain, filled in from reference TRBV7-9 and TRBJ1-2, reads DTGVSQNPRHKITKRGQNVTFRCDPISEHNRLYWYRQTLGQGPEFLTYFQNEAQLEKSRLLSDRFSAERPKGSFSTLEIQRTEQGDSAMYLCASSLGGYSGYTFGSGTRLTVV.

The rearrangement uses TRBV6-5 and TRBJ2-2; TRBD2 agrees at 9 bases. The V gene end was trimmed by 2 bases and the J gene end by 3 bases; junction bases not matched to a gene: 7. CDR3 length: 17 residues. Germline CDR1 reads MNHEY; CDR2 reads SVGAGI. In nucleotides, the CDR3 is TGTGCCAGCAGTTACCCTGGGCTAGCGGGATACACCGGGGAGCTGTTTTTT. Protein: CASSYPGLAGYTGELFF.

At least ten counts were recorded for this clonotype. V usage is TRBV27 and J usage is TRBJ1-1, with 11 bases matching TRBD1. Germline assignment: CDR1 MNHEY and CDR2 SMNVEV (reference sequence). This CDR3 has 18 amino acids. V trimming: 6 bases; J trimming: 6 bases; junction bases outside the gene matches: 18. For the CDR3, the DNA is TGTGCCAGCAGGCCACCTTGGGGACAGGGGGGTCGCTTGGCTGAAGCTTTCTTT. Translated: CASRPPWGQGGRLAEAFF.

CDR3 sequence reads: CASSHLGEKLFF. Written as DNA, the CDR3 is TGTGCCAGCAGCCATTTGGGTGAAAAACTGTTTTTT. The V gene is TRBV4-2, the J gene TRBJ1-4; D gene uncertain. The ends were cut back, 3 bases at V and 7 bases at J, with 6 bases in the middle. The CDR3 consists of 12 residues. In germline, CDR1 is LGHNA, CDR2 YNFKEQ.

This clonotype was detected ten times or more. The rearrangement links TRBV12-3 or TRBV12-4 to TRBJ2-7, with TRBD2 matching over 8 bases. The CDR3 is 16 amino acids. Germline trimming cut 5 bases from V and 2 bases from J; bases unmatched to any gene: 11. The CDR3 sequence: CASSVTGTRGTYEQYF. Here the CDR3 DNA reads TGTGCCAGCAGTGTAACCGGGACTAGAGGTACCTACGAGCAGTACTTC.

This clonotype was picked up many times. DNA for the CDR3: TGCAGTGCTAGCGGACCGTCAAGCAAGCATAGCAATCAGCCCCAGCATTTT. Amino acids: CSASGPSSKHSNQPQHF. V and J are TRBV20-1 and TRBJ1-5; D not resolved. The CDR3 contains 17 residues. The V end was cut by 3 bases, the J end by 0 bases, with 18 bases between. The germline V gene has CDR1 DFQATT and CDR2 SNEGSKA (reference sequence).

CDR3 in DNA: TGTGCCATCAGTGACGAGGCCCCAGAAGAGACCCAGTACTTC. This translates into CAISDEAPEETQYF. The chain combines TRBV10-3 with TRBJ2-5; D remains unclear. This CDR3 spans 14 amino acids. CDR1 is ENHRY, CDR2 SYGVKD, per germline. The V end lost 3 bases, the J end lost 3 bases, and 11 bases lay between the germline ends.

The chain carries TRBV9 and TRBJ2-2; D might be TRBD2 (6 bases). There are 14 residues in the CDR3. Germline CDR1 SGDLS, CDR2 YYNGEE. The V end was cut by 3 bases, the J end by 6 bases, with 12 bases between. The CDR3 region is CASSGTGGAGELFF. The CDR3 region has the DNA TGTGCCAGCAGCGGTACGGGCGGGGCCGGGGAGCTGTTTTTT.

In its sample, this clonotype was seen a few times. This chain uses TRBV11-2 with TRBJ2-5; 11 bases fit TRBD2. The CDR3 extends over 15 amino acids. J was trimmed by 5 bases and V by 2 bases; bases with no gene match: 4. Germline CDR1 is SGHAT and CDR2 is FQNNGV. The CDR3 region is CASSLSLAGAETQYF. The CDR3 nucleotides read TGTGCCAGCAGCTTATCACTAGCGGGGGCGGAGACCCAGTACTTC.